These T cell receptor beta chains were read from a single sample in a study of cytomegalovirus exposure and HLA in healthy donors. The repertoire was sequenced with immunoSEQ multiplex PCR; TCRdb's copy has only in-frame clones and lacks some. Among around 98,000 clones listed, about 90% were seen once. Sequencing used PBMCs. Receptor source: a man between 18 and 35 years old in good health and CMV-seropositive. Both conserved end residues are part of each CDR3. D genes are given only for firm matches. Clone size appears in some rows only: once, few, many, or a class for an expanded clone.

v_call,clone_size,j_call,d_call,cdr3_nt,cdr3_aa
TRBV19,.,TRBJ2-1,TRBD2,TGTGCCAGTAGTATCTATAGCGGGAGCTCCTACAATGAGCAGTTCTTC,CASSIYSGSSYNEQFF
TRBV2,once,TRBJ2-7,TRBD2,TGTGCCAGCAGTGCTAGCGGGAGATTCCGGTACTTC,CASSASGRFRYF
TRBV11-2,.,TRBJ2-7,TRBD2,TGTGCCAGCAGCTTACAGACTAGCGGAGGTACAATTACCTACGAGCAGTACTTC,CASSLQTSGGTITYEQYF
TRBV7-6,.,TRBJ2-3,.,TGTGCCAGCAGCTTAGAAAGCGTTCTATCTAGCACAGATACGCAGTATTTT,CASSLESVLSSTDTQYF
TRBV7-2,once,TRBJ2-1,TRBD1,TGTGCCAGCAGCTCCCCCCACAGGGGGTCCTACAATGAGCAGTTCTTC,CASSSPHRGSYNEQFF
TRBV4-1,.,TRBJ1-5,.,TGCGCCAGCAGCCAAGATCCCCCGTTGGACAGCCCCTTTTATAGCAATCAGCCCCAGCATTTT,CASSQDPPLDSPFYSNQPQHF
TRBV7-2,.,TRBJ2-2,TRBD2,TGTGCCAGCAGCTTTAGCGGGGGCGGGCTGTTTTTT,CASSFSGGGLFF
TRBV7-8,.,TRBJ2-7,.,TGTGCCAGCAGCTTAGCCGGGAGAGCCTCCTACGAGCAGTACTTC,CASSLAGRASYEQYF
TRBV27,once,TRBJ2-1,.,TGTGCCAGCACCTTAGGGGCAGAGTACAATGAGCAGTTCTTC,CASTLGAEYNEQFF
TRBV4-1,once,TRBJ1-3,.,TGCGCCAGCAGCCAAGATGGAGGGAGGGTTGGGGAAAACACCATATATTTT,CASSQDGGRVGENTIYF
TRBV7-9,.,TRBJ1-3,.,TGTGCCAGCAGCTCCGGGGGGCCTACTGGAAACACCATATATTTT,CASSSGGPTGNTIYF
TRBV27,.,TRBJ1-4,.,TGTGCCAGCAGTCCCCGTGTATTCGGGGGGTACGAAAAACTGTTTTTT,CASSPRVFGGYEKLFF
TRBV27,.,TRBJ2-7,TRBD1,TGTGCCAGCAGAGACAGGGCGTACGAGCAGTACTTC,CASRDRAYEQYF
TRBV5-4,.,TRBJ2-1,.,TGTGCCAGCAGCTCGCTGGCGGCGAGCTCCTACAATGAGCAGTTCTTC,CASSSLAASSYNEQFF
TRBV4-2,.,TRBJ2-1,TRBD2,TGTGCCAGCAGCCAAGGGGCTAGCGGGAGCAATGAGCAGTTCTTC,CASSQGASGSNEQFF
TRBV2,few,TRBJ2-7,.,TGTGCCAGCAGTGAAGAGCCCTACGAGCAGTACTTC,CASSEEPYEQYF
TRBV27,.,TRBJ1-5,.,TGTGCCAGCAACTTTTCCCCCGGGACACCGAACGGCAGCAATCAGCCCCAGCATTTT,CASNFSPGTPNGSNQPQHF
TRBV27,.,TRBJ2-1,TRBD2,TGTGCCAGCAGTTTATTGCTAGCGGGAAATGAGCAGTTCTTC,CASSLLLAGNEQFF
TRBV5-1,.,TRBJ2-5,.,TGCGCCAGCAGCGCACATCAAGAGACCCAGTACTTC,CASSAHQETQYF
TRBV2,.,TRBJ2-1,TRBD1,TGTGCCAGCAGTGGGACAGGGGAATACAATGAGCAGTTCTTC,CASSGTGEYNEQFF
TRBV5-8,.,TRBJ2-5,TRBD2,TGTGCCAGCAACCCCGGGGGGAACCAAGAGACCCAGTACTTC,CASNPGGNQETQYF
TRBV27,.,TRBJ2-2,.,TGTGCCAGCAGTTTTGGGACATCGAACACCGGGGAGCTGTTTTTT,CASSFGTSNTGELFF
TRBV7-9,.,TRBJ1-6,.,TGTGCCAGCAGCTTAGACAGGGCCGTCAATTCACCCCTCCACTTT,CASSLDRAVNSPLHF
TRBV9,.,TRBJ2-1,TRBD1,TGTGCCAGCAGCGGGGACAGGGACGACGAGCAGTTCTTC,CASSGDRDDEQFF